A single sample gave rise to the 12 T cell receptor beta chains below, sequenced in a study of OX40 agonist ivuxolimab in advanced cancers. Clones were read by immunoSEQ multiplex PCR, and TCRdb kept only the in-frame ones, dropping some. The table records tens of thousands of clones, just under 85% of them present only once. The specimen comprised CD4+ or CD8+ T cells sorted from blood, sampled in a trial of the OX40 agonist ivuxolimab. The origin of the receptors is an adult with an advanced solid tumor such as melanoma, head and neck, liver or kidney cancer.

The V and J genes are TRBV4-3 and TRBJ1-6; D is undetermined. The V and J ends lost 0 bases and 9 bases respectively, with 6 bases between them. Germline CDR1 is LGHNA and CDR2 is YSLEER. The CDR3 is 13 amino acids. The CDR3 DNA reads TGCGCCAGCAGCCAAGAGCGGGGTTCACCCCTCCACTTT. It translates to CASSQERGSPLHF.

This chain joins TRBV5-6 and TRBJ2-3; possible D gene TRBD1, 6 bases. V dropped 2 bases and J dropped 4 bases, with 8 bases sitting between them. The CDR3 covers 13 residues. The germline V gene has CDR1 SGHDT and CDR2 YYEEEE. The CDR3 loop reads CASSLQGPDTQYF. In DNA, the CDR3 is TGTGCCAGCAGCTTACAGGGCCCAGATACGCAGTATTTT. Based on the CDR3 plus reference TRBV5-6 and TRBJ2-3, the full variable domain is DAGVTQSPTHLIKTRGQQVTLRCSPKSGHDTVSWYQQALGQGPQFIFQYYEEEERQRGNFPDRFSGHQFPNYSSELNVNALLLGDSALYLCASSLQGPDTQYFGPGTRLTVL.

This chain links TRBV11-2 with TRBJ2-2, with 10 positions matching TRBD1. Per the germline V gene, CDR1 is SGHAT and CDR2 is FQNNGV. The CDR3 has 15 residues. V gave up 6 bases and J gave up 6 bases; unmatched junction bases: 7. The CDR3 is CASRRTGGFAGELFF. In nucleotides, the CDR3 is TGTGCCAGCAGACGGACAGGGGGTTTTGCCGGGGAGCTGTTTTTT.

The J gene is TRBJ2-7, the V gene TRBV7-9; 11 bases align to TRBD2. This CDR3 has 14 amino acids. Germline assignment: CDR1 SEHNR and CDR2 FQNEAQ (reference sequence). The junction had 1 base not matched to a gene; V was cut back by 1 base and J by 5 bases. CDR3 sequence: CASSLEGLADEQYF. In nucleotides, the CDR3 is TGTGCCAGCAGCTTAGAGGGACTAGCGGACGAGCAGTACTTC.

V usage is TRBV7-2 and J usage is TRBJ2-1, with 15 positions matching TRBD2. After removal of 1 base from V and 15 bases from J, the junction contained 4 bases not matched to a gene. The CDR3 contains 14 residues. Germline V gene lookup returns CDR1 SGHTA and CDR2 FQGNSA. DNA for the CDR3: TGTGCCAGCAGCTTAGATGGACTAGCGGGGGGGCGGTTCTTC. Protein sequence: CASSLDGLAGGRFF.

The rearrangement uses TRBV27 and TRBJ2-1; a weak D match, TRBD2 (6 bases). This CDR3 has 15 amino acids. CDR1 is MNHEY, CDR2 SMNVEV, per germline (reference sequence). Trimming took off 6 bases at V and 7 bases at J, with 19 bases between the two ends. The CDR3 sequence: CASSHTGTPRNEQFF. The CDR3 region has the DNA TGTGCCAGCAGCCACACCGGGACTCCTAGAAATGAGCAGTTCTTC.

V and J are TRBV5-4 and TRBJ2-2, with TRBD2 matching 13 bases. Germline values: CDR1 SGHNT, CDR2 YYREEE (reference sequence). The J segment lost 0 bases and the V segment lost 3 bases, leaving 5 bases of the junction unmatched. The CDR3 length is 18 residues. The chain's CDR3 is CASSSGLAGSSNTGELFF. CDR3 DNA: TGTGCCAGCAGCTCGGGACTAGCGGGAAGCTCGAACACCGGGGAGCTGTTTTTT.

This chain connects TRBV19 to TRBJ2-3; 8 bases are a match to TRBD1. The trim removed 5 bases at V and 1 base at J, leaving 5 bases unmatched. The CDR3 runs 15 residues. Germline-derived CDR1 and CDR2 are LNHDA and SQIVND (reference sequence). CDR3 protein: CASSVPGQGTDTQYF. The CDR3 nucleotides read TGTGCCAGTAGTGTGCCGGGACAGGGCACAGATACGCAGTATTTT.

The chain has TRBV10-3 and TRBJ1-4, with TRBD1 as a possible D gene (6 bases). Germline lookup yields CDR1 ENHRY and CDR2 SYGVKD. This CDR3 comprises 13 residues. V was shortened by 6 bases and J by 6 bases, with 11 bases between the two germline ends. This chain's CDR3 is CAIRRGADEKLFF. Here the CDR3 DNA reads TGTGCCATCAGAAGGGGGGCAGATGAAAAACTGTTTTTT.

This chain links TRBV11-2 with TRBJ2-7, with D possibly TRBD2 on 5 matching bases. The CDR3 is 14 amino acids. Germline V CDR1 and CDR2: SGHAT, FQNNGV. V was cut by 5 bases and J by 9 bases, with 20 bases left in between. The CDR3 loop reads CASSLAPTGLGQYF. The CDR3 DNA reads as TGTGCCAGCAGCCTAGCCCCGACGGGGTTGGGGCAGTACTTC.

DNA of the CDR3: TGTGCCAGCAGTGATTGGGACGGAGGCCCGGGTGAGCAGTTCTTC. This sequence encodes CASSDWDGGPGEQFF. The chain recombines TRBV2 with TRBJ2-1; D possibly matches TRBD1 or TRBD2 (5 bases each). CDR3 length: 15 amino acids. CDR1 SNHLY and CDR2 FYNNEI come from the germline V gene. The ends were cut back, 3 bases at V and 9 bases at J, with 18 bases in the middle.

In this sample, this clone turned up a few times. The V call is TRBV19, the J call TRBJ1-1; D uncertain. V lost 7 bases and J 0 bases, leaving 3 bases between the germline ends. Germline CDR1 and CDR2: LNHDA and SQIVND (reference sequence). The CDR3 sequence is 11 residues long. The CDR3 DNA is TGTGCCAGTAAAATGAACACTGAAGCTTTCTTT. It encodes CASKMNTEAFF.